The sequence of this T cell receptor beta chain was determined in a study of T cell repertoires in cytomegalovirus infection (dated by TCRdb to the late 2010s). For the study in its entirety: Recently identified HLA-C-restricted CMV epitopes, whose presentation resists viral immunomodulation, were targeted by peptide stimulations together with well-studied HLA-B-restricted epitopes. Donor HLA type was relevant to the analysis, because carriage of CMV infection together with the matching HLA type was indicated by public TCR beta signatures.

Sequencing took place on an Illumina HiSeq 1500. The raw public reads went through TCRdb reprocessing: fastp at Q25, MiXCR clone calling, in-frame beta chains kept. Identical CDR3 protein sequences are pooled into one entry, listed with their most common genes and DNA. For this sample there are approximately 910,000 distinct CDR3 sequences; roughly 31% appear just once. Clones ranked in the top ten supply 10% to 15% of the sample. Paper-wide results and their limitations: In both this cohort and an independent approximately 370-donor cohort, the cumulative frequency of public TCR beta family members distinguished carriers of CMV infection plus the relevant HLA type. The ex vivo response was dominated by HLA-C-restricted CMV-specific TCR beta clonotypes, which also provided the single most frequent clonotype in two of eight donors.

This clonotype was detected only a few times. Its antigen is still unknown. There are no base qualities to consult, and no much larger clone falls within one base. Based on the germline V gene, the CDR1 and CDR2 sequences are KGHDR and SFDVKD. Counted from cysteine to phenylalanine, this CDR3 has 14 amino acids. Only the CDR3 DNA is retained, 42 bases long and in frame from the first base. The trim is 4 bases for V and 4 bases for J, with a gap of 11 bases between the germline ends. What this sample's treatment or condition label stands for: in vitro stimulation with specific CMV peptide epitopes to enrich CMV-specific T cells.

This receptor was obtained from a human donor in good health (CMV status not recorded). Some clones in this sample may be carry-over from other donors' samples. This chain is built from TRBV24-1 and TRBJ2-3, with the D call tentatively TRBD1 or TRBD2, each fitting 5 bases. The starting material was cultured CD8+ T cells from PBMCs, obtained from culture after CMV antigen stimulation. The encoded CDR3 is CATSDIGTSDTQYF. The DNA sequence is TGTGCCACCAGTGACATAGGGACGTCAGATACGCAGTATTTT.